This entry lists 15 T cell receptor beta chains sequenced from one sample in a study of blood T cell repertoires in COVID-19. Clones were read by immunoSEQ multiplex PCR, and TCRdb kept only the in-frame ones, dropping some. The sample has about 140,000 clones, 70% to 85% seen once. The source material was peripheral blood. These receptors all stem from a woman at least 80 years old in a cohort sampled during active or convalescent COVID-19.

This chain links TRBV7-9 with TRBJ2-7; D may be TRBD1 (5 bases). The CDR3 contains 13 residues. V shed 5 bases and J shed 0 bases, with 8 bases lying between them. Germline V gene lookup returns CDR1 SEHNR and CDR2 FQNEAQ (reference sequence). Here the CDR3 DNA reads TGTGCCAGCAGCCGGCAGGGCTCCTACGAGCAGTACTTC. Translation: CASSRQGSYEQYF. Supplemented by reference TRBV7-9 and TRBJ2-7, the full variable domain reads DTGVSQNPRHKITKRGQNVTFRCDPISEHNRLYWYRQTLGQGPEFLTYFQNEAQLEKSRLLSDRFSAERPKGSFSTLEIQRTEQGDSAMYLCASSRQGSYEQYFGPGTRLTVT.

The chain links TRBV2 to TRBJ2-5; D may be TRBD1 (5 bases). Trimming took 7 bases from V and 1 from J, leaving 16 bases between them. Germline CDR1 reads SNHLY; CDR2 reads FYNNEI. The CDR3 runs to 15 residues. CDR3 in amino acids: CASKRTWGVQETQYF. The CDR3 coding sequence is TGTGCCAGCAAAAGGACGTGGGGCGTCCAAGAGACCCAGTACTTC.

This clone was recorded once. V is TRBV4-1 and J is TRBJ1-4; D gene ambiguous. CDR3 length: 15 residues. The V gene's germline CDR1 is MGHRA and CDR2 YSYEKL. V lost 0 bases and J 5 bases, leaving 10 bases between the germline ends. The CDR3 is CASSQDLVKNEKLFF. Written as DNA, the CDR3 is TGCGCCAGCAGCCAAGACTTAGTCAAAAATGAAAAACTGTTTTTT.

The chain links TRBV9 to TRBJ2-3; D unresolved. The CDR3 spans 16 residues. Trimming shortened V by 0 bases and J by 6 bases, and 17 bases separated the two germline ends. CDR1 is SGDLS, CDR2 YYNGEE, per germline. The CDR3 region is CASSVGGVGSMDTQYF. Written as DNA, the CDR3 is TGTGCCAGCAGCGTAGGCGGAGTCGGGTCGATGGATACGCAGTATTTT.

The chain links TRBV5-1 to TRBJ2-5; possible D gene TRBD1, 6 bases. This CDR3 has 12 residues. The V and J ends lost 7 bases and 1 base respectively, with 8 bases between them. The germline gives CDR1 SGHRS, CDR2 YFSETQ. The DNA of the CDR3 is TGCGCCAGCGGGGGCGTCCAAGAGACCCAGTACTTC. Encoded protein: CASGGVQETQYF.

This clone was seen only a few times. One end of the junction is discordant with germline, which a read error may explain. This sequence joins TRBV10-3 and TRBJ1-1, with D hard to call. This CDR3 region has 12 residues. CDR1 is ENHRY and CDR2 is SYGVKD in the germline V gene. The CDR3 loop is CAISESEGLAGF. The CDR3 nucleotides are TGTGCCATCAGTGAGTCAGAGGGATTGGCGGGGTTT.

Here the CDR3 reads CATSSVEGEGSDTQYF. The CDR3 DNA is TGTGCCACCAGCAGTGTAGAGGGGGAAGGATCAGATACGCAGTATTTT. The chain combines TRBV15 with TRBJ2-3, with D perhaps TRBD1 (6 bases). V lost 3 bases to trimming and J lost 4 bases, with 17 bases between them. CDR1 and CDR2 (germline): LNHNV, YYDKDF (reference sequence). The CDR3 sequence is 16 residues long.

The chain joins TRBV7-9 to TRBJ1-4; D unresolved. With 1 base removed from V and 7 bases from J, the gap between germline ends came to 10 bases. CDR3 size: 14 residues. Germline-derived CDR1 and CDR2 are SEHNR and FQNEAQ (reference sequence). CDR3 nucleotides: TGTGCCAGCAGCTTAGTTGGAGTTGGTGAAAAACTGTTTTTT. This translates into CASSLVGVGEKLFF.

J is TRBJ2-7 and V is TRBV5-1; 10 bases are shared with TRBD1. Germline V lookup: CDR1 SGHRS, CDR2 YFSETQ. The V gene end was trimmed by 0 bases and the J gene end by 6 bases; junction bases not matched to a gene: 6. This CDR3 spans 15 amino acids. Here the CDR3 reads CASSLAPGTGAEQYV. CDR3 nucleotides: TGCGCCAGCAGCTTGGCCCCCGGGACAGGGGCCGAGCAGTACGTC.

This clone was seen a few times. This chain joins TRBV7-8 and TRBJ2-1; 12 nucleotides line up with TRBD2. Germline V gene data show CDR1 as SGHVS and CDR2 as FQNEAQ. V shed 5 bases and J 6 bases; nucleotides not matched to a gene: 5. The CDR3 is 15 amino acids. The chain's CDR3 is CASSQTSGGLNEQFF. CDR3 DNA: TGTGCCAGCAGCCAAACTAGCGGGGGGCTCAATGAGCAGTTCTTC.

V is TRBV12-3 or TRBV12-4 and J is TRBJ1-1, with D perhaps TRBD1 (5 bases). CDR3 length equals 11 residues. The V gene lost 3 bases and the J gene lost 11 bases, with 10 bases spanning the gap. CDR3 nucleotide sequence: TGTGCCAGCAGTTTGAGACAGAGGGCTTTCTTT. Residues: CASSLRQRAFF.

The gene calls are TRBV7-3 and TRBJ2-1; 9 positions agree with TRBD2. The V gene end was trimmed by 2 bases and the J gene end by 0 bases; junction bases not matched to a gene: 5. The CDR3 extends over 17 amino acids. The germline V gene encodes CDR1 SGHTA and CDR2 FQGTGA. CDR3 protein: CASSLRGGASSYNEQFF. CDR3 DNA: TGTGCCAGCAGCTTACGCGGGGGGGCCAGCTCCTACAATGAGCAGTTCTTC.

V usage is TRBV7-2 and J usage is TRBJ2-1, with 13 bases matching TRBD2. V trimming: 5 bases; J trimming: 9 bases; junction bases outside the gene matches: 10. The CDR3 spans 16 residues. The germline V gene has CDR1 SGHTA and CDR2 FQGNSA. The CDR3 region has the DNA TGTGCCAGCAGCCCACCGGGACTAGCGGGGTCCGGTGAGCAGTTCTTC. Amino acid sequence: CASSPPGLAGSGEQFF.

The chain links TRBV6-2 or TRBV6-3 to TRBJ2-5, with 13 bases aligning to TRBD2. V lost 2 bases to trimming and J lost 5 bases; unmatched junction nucleotides: 11. This CDR3 comprises 18 residues. Germline CDR1 reads MNHEY; CDR2 reads SVGEGT. CDR3 nucleotide sequence: TGTGCCAGCAGTTACCCCCCGGGACTAGCGGGGCCGGGGGAGACCCAGTACTTC. Translating gives CASSYPPGLAGPGETQYF.

The chain has TRBV9 and TRBJ1-1, with a tentative D call TRBD1 (5 bases). V shed 0 bases and J shed 1 base, with 7 bases lying between them. From germline, CDR1 is SGDLS and CDR2 YYNGEE. The CDR3 totals 14 residues. CDR3 amino acids: CASSVVGGNTEAFF. Here the CDR3 DNA reads TGTGCCAGCAGCGTAGTCGGGGGGAACACTGAAGCTTTCTTT.